One and the same sample provided the 32 T cell receptor beta chains below, sequenced in a study of blood T cell repertoires in COVID-19. Clones were read by immunoSEQ multiplex PCR, and TCRdb kept only the in-frame ones, dropping some. The profile shows about 480,000 clones, approximately 88% of them singletons. Input material: peripheral blood. The receptor set was obtained from a woman aged 50 to 65 with COVID-19, enrolled during active disease.

CDR3 in DNA: TGTGCCAGCAGTGAGACTAGCGAAGGAGTCGATGAGCAGTTCTTC. Its translation: CASSETSEGVDEQFF. This sequence joins TRBV6-4 and TRBJ2-1; 8 nucleotides align to TRBD2. The germline V gene has CDR1 MRHNA and CDR2 SNTAGT. V shed 3 bases and J 8 bases; nucleotides not matched to a gene: 9. CDR3 length equals 15 residues.

The chain has TRBV2 and TRBJ1-2, with 8 bases aligning to TRBD1. The CDR3 loop spans 13 amino acids. Losses at the gene ends were 6 bases for V and 4 bases for J; bases not matched to a gene: 4. Germline CDR1 SNHLY, CDR2 FYNNEI. The CDR3 coding sequence is TGTGCCAGCAGCCTGGGACAGGCCTATGGCTACACCTTC. Residues: CASSLGQAYGYTF.

V gene TRBV18 combines with J gene TRBJ1-2; D is undetermined. Deletions cut 0 bases from V and 7 bases from J, with 6 bases between. CDR3 size: 12 residues. Germline CDR1 KGHSH, CDR2 LQKENI. This CDR3 is CASSPPAGGYTF. The CDR3, as DNA: TGTGCCAGCTCACCACCGGCAGGTGGCTACACCTTC.

The V and J genes are TRBV7-8 and TRBJ2-3; 11 positions agree with TRBD2. V was pared by 5 bases and J by 2 bases, with 6 bases of the junction left unmatched. The germline V gene encodes CDR1 SGHVS and CDR2 FQNEAQ. The CDR3 covers 16 residues. The CDR3 sequence: CASSGRLAGNTDTQYF. The CDR3 DNA reads TGTGCCAGCAGCGGGCGACTAGCGGGGAACACAGATACGCAGTATTTT.

The chain links TRBV3-1 (or the pseudogene TRBV3-2) to TRBJ1-1; D not resolved. V lost 5 bases, J lost 5 bases, and 12 bases lay in between. The germline gives CDR1 LGHDT, CDR2 YNNKEL (reference sequence). The CDR3 has 13 residues. The CDR3 region has the DNA TGTGCCAGCAGCTCCACGGGTAGGACTGAAGCTTTCTTT. Translating it yields CASSSTGRTEAFF.

This clone was detected only once. The chain recombines TRBV4-1 with TRBJ2-3, with 11 bases that match TRBD2. The J segment lost 1 base and the V segment lost 3 bases, leaving 0 bases of the junction unmatched. This CDR3 region has 15 residues. In germline, CDR1 is MGHRA, CDR2 YSYEKL. As DNA, the CDR3 is TGCGCCAGCAGCCAGGGACTAGCGGGCACAGATACGCAGTATTTT. This encodes CASSQGLAGTDTQYF.

CDR3 DNA sequence: TGTGCCAGCAGTTCGATCCCACCGGGACAGCGTAACTATGGCTACACCTTC. Translation gives CASSSIPPGQRNYGYTF. The J gene is TRBJ1-2, the V gene TRBV27, with TRBD1 matching over 7 bases. Looked up from germline, CDR1 is MNHEY and CDR2 is SMNVEV (reference sequence). V shed 4 bases, J shed 1 base, and the junction held 12 bases outside the gene matches. This CDR3 has 17 amino acids.

In its sample, this clone ranks as medium-sized. CDR3 coding DNA: TGTGCCAGCAGCCCCACCACGGGGGGCCTTTCCTATGGCTACACCTTC. Its protein product is CASSPTTGGLSYGYTF. The chain uses TRBV27 and TRBJ1-2; tentatively, D is TRBD1 (6 bases). This CDR3 is 16 amino acids long. V lost 6 bases to trimming and J lost 4 bases, with 21 bases between them. CDR1 MNHEY and CDR2 SMNVEV come from the germline V gene (reference sequence).

CDR3 in DNA: TGTGCCAGCAGAAGCACAGGGAACACTGAAGCTTTCTTT. Its protein is CASRSTGNTEAFF. The chain links TRBV6-5 to TRBJ1-1; a weak D match, TRBD1 (5 bases). CDR1 MNHEY and CDR2 SVGAGI come from the germline V gene. Trimming left V 6 bases short and J 1 base short, with 9 bases between. There are 13 residues in the CDR3.

Concerning this clone itself: One end of the junction is discordant with germline, which a read error may explain. The rearrangement links TRBV2 to TRBJ1-1; 7 positions match TRBD1. The germline gives CDR1 SNHLY, CDR2 FYNNEI. There are 16 residues in the CDR3. The CDR3 DNA reads as TGTGCCAGCAGTCTGACAGGGTTAAGGTTGAATACTGAAGCTTTCTTT. It translates to CASSLTGLRLNTEAFF.

The chain carries TRBV19 and TRBJ1-2, with a weak D call TRBD1 (5 bases). This CDR3 comprises 13 residues. Germline loops: CDR1 LNHDA, CDR2 SQIVND (reference sequence). Deletions cut 5 bases from V and 7 bases from J, with 14 bases between. CDR3 residues: CASSEGLGGGYTF. For the CDR3, the DNA is TGTGCCAGTAGTGAGGGACTTGGAGGTGGCTACACCTTC.

This clone has just a few counts. This CDR3 reads CASSPSPNQPQHF. The CDR3 DNA follows: TGTGCCAGCAGCCCAAGCCCCAATCAGCCCCAGCATTTT. The chain carries TRBV7-3 and TRBJ1-5; D not resolved. The CDR3 spans 13 residues. The V end was cut by 5 bases, the J end by 3 bases, with 8 bases between. Germline lookup yields CDR1 SGHTA and CDR2 FQGTGA.

The V call is TRBV3-1 (or the pseudogene TRBV3-2), the J call TRBJ2-1; 7 bases agree with TRBD1. Trimming took 0 bases from V and 7 from J; bases not matched to a gene: 3. Germline V CDR1 and CDR2: LGHDT, YNNKEL (reference sequence). The CDR3 length is 14 residues. The CDR3 nucleotides are TGTGCCAGCAGCCAAGATACGACAGGGAATGAGCAGTTCTTC. It specifies CASSQDTTGNEQFF.

The chain uses TRBV30 and TRBJ1-1, with D tentatively TRBD1 (6 bases). This CDR3 comprises 14 residues. The V end was cut by 4 bases, the J end by 5 bases, with 17 bases between. In germline, CDR1 is GTSNPN, CDR2 SVGIG (reference sequence). CDR3 loop: CAWTTWGGRTEAFF. The CDR3 bases are TGTGCCTGGACCACCTGGGGGGGGCGGACTGAAGCTTTCTTT.

The V and J genes are TRBV7-9 and TRBJ2-3; 10 bases match TRBD2. CDR3 length equals 16 residues. Germline CDR1 SEHNR, CDR2 FQNEAQ (reference sequence). The V gene end was trimmed by 6 bases and the J gene end by 3 bases; junction bases not matched to a gene: 9. CDR3 sequence reads: CASSSRSGGMTDTQYF. The DNA of the CDR3 is TGTGCCAGCAGTTCCCGTAGCGGGGGGATGACAGATACGCAGTATTTT.

V is TRBV7-9 and J is TRBJ2-7; TRBD1 is a possible D gene (6 bases). The CDR3 covers 14 residues. Germline-derived CDR1 and CDR2 are SEHNR and FQNEAQ (reference sequence). Deletions cut 6 bases from V and 5 bases from J, with 17 bases between. The CDR3, as DNA: TGTGCCAGCAGGGGGACATCCCAGAGGGACGAGCAGTACTTC. Its protein product is CASRGTSQRDEQYF.

This rearrangement joins TRBV11-3 to TRBJ2-3, with 8 bases that match TRBD2. The CDR3 runs 15 residues. After removal of 5 bases from V and 6 bases from J, the junction contained 10 bases not matched to a gene. Germline lookup yields CDR1 SGHNT and CDR2 YENEEA. CDR3 nucleotide sequence: TGTGCCAGCAGCCCGGGGGGGCAGGGCCTCGATACGCAGTATTTT. It yields the protein CASSPGGQGLDTQYF.

The chain has TRBV9 and TRBJ1-3; the D gene is possibly TRBD1 (5 bases). Germline-derived CDR1 and CDR2 are SGDLS and YYNGEE. Trimming stripped 4 bases from V and 7 bases from J, with 21 bases between. This CDR3 has 16 amino acids. For the CDR3, the DNA is TGTGCCAGCAGCCCTGATTGGGGGGTTGGGGGGAACACCATATATTTT. It specifies CASSPDWGVGGNTIYF.

The chain has TRBV9 and TRBJ2-7; D gene ambiguous. V was trimmed by 0 bases and J by 3 bases, leaving 13 bases between them. The CDR3 has 15 residues. CDR1 is SGDLS, CDR2 YYNGEE, per germline. CDR3 nucleotide sequence: TGTGCCAGCAGCGTAGCGATGGGCCTCGTCTACGAGCAGTACTTC. The encoded protein is CASSVAMGLVYEQYF.

This clone was detected a few times. The V gene is TRBV2, the J gene TRBJ1-2, with a tentative D call TRBD1 (5 bases). The CDR3 totals 15 residues. V dropped 3 bases and J dropped 7 bases, with 18 bases sitting between them. CDR1 SNHLY and CDR2 FYNNEI come from the germline V gene. The CDR3 here is CASSEGGKGVLGYTF. CDR3 nucleotide sequence: TGTGCCAGCAGTGAGGGGGGGAAAGGGGTACTTGGCTACACCTTC.

The chain has TRBV5-1 and TRBJ1-5; 7 bases map to TRBD1. V lost 1 base, J lost 3 bases, and 4 bases stayed unmatched. In germline, CDR1 is SGHRS, CDR2 YFSETQ. The CDR3 totals 15 residues. CDR3 nucleotides: TGCGCCAGCAGCTTGACAGGGGAGCTCAATCAGCCCCAGCATTTT. The encoded protein is CASSLTGELNQPQHF.

The gene calls are TRBV28 and TRBJ2-5; 7 bases map to TRBD2. Germline lookup yields CDR1 MDHEN and CDR2 SYDVKM. V lost 8 bases to trimming and J lost 4 bases; unmatched junction nucleotides: 10. The CDR3 has 14 residues. CDR3 residues: CASGGGGNRETQYF. The CDR3 bases are TGTGCCAGCGGTGGGGGAGGGAATCGAGAGACCCAGTACTTC.

The V call is TRBV5-1, the J call TRBJ1-1, with D possibly being TRBD1 (6 bases). This CDR3 region has 13 residues. Germline V gene sequence: CDR1 SGHRS, CDR2 YFSETQ. Trimming pared 0 bases from V and 5 bases from J, leaving 8 bases between. In DNA form, the CDR3 reads TGCGCCAGCAGCTTGGGACAGGAAACTGAAGCTTTCTTT. This translates into CASSLGQETEAFF.

V gene TRBV19 combines with J gene TRBJ2-2, with D possibly TRBD1 on 6 matching bases. V was trimmed by 5 bases and J by 2 bases, leaving 21 bases between them. The CDR3 extends over 18 amino acids. Germline V CDR1 and CDR2: LNHDA, SQIVND (reference sequence). This CDR3 reads CASSQISLRQVNTGELFF. CDR3 DNA sequence: TGTGCCAGTAGTCAAATAAGTCTTAGACAGGTTAACACCGGGGAGCTGTTTTTT. The variable domain in full, with the rest retrieved from reference TRBV19 and TRBJ2-2, is DGGITQSPKYLFRKEGQNVTLSCEQNLNHDAMYWYRQDPGQGLRLIYYSQIVNDFQKGDIAEGYSVSREKKESFPLTVTSAQKNPTAFYLCASSQISLRQVNTGELFFGEGSRLTVL.

This sequence joins TRBV2 and TRBJ1-5, with D maybe TRBD1 (6 bases). Between the trimmed V and J ends, which lost 6 bases and 4 bases, there was a span of 10 bases. The CDR3 sequence is 13 residues long. CDR1 is SNHLY, CDR2 FYNNEI, per germline. The CDR3 reads CASRDTGNQPQHF. The CDR3 DNA sequence: TGTGCCAGCAGAGATACAGGGAATCAGCCCCAGCATTTT.

This sequence joins TRBV5-4 and TRBJ1-2, with 10 positions matching TRBD1. The V gene end was trimmed by 6 bases and the J gene end by 6 bases; junction bases not matched to a gene: 8. The CDR3 contains 14 residues. The germline V gene encodes CDR1 SGHNT and CDR2 YYREEE (reference sequence). The CDR3 bases are TGTGCCAGCACCCGACCCGGGACAGGGGATGGCTACACCTTC. Its translation: CASTRPGTGDGYTF.

The genes are TRBV9 and TRBJ2-7; a possible D gene is TRBD1 (6 bases). The V and J ends lost 10 bases and 4 bases respectively, with 15 bases between them. Looked up from germline, CDR1 is SGDLS and CDR2 is YYNGEE. The CDR3 loop spans 12 amino acids. The CDR3 bases are TGTGCCTCCCACAGGGTGTCGTACGAGCAGTACTTC. It codes for CASHRVSYEQYF.

This chain connects TRBV29-1 to TRBJ1-1; D is unclear. The V end was cut by 4 bases, the J end by 5 bases, with 20 bases between. Germline CDR1 reads SQVTM; CDR2 reads ANQGSEA. The CDR3 is 15 amino acids. The CDR3, as DNA: TGCAGCGTTGGGGATCGGGGTGGATTCCGGACTGAAGCTTTCTTT. Protein: CSVGDRGGFRTEAFF.

This chain links TRBV4-2 with TRBJ1-3, with D maybe TRBD1 (6 bases). The germline V and J ends were trimmed by 0 bases and 5 bases, with 14 bases remaining between them. Germline V gene lookup returns CDR1 LGHNA and CDR2 YNFKEQ. This CDR3 comprises 16 residues. As DNA, the CDR3 is TGTGCCAGCAGCCAAGATTCGTCGGGGGGCCGAAACACCATATATTTT. This codes for CASSQDSSGGRNTIYF.

The chain couples TRBV24-1 to TRBJ1-2; TRBD1 matches 9 bases. J gave up 7 bases and V 2 bases, and 7 bases lay outside the gene matches. Germline values: CDR1 KGHDR, CDR2 SFDVKD. The length of the CDR3 is 15 residues. The DNA for the CDR3 is TGTGCCACCAGTGATTCGATTACAGGGGGCGGTGGCTACACCTTC. Residues: CATSDSITGGGGYTF.

CDR3: CASSSQQGTNEKLFF. CDR3 coding DNA: TGTGCCAGCAGCTCGCAACAGGGAACTAATGAAAAACTGTTTTTT. The chain is built from TRBV11-2 and TRBJ1-4, with TRBD1 as a possible D gene (6 bases). The CDR3 length is 15 residues. Germline CDR1 and CDR2: SGHAT and FQNNGV. V was cut by 4 bases and J by 1 base, with 10 bases left in between.

In its sample, this clone was seen a few times. The CDR3 reads CAWSVLGQGSNQPQHF. The CDR3 coding sequence is TGTGCCTGGAGTGTACTCGGGCAGGGGAGCAATCAGCCCCAGCATTTT. The gene calls are TRBV30 and TRBJ1-5; perhaps TRBD1 as D (6 bases). The CDR3 runs to 16 residues. V was pared by 0 bases and J by 1 base, with 13 bases between. Germline V gene sequence: CDR1 GTSNPN, CDR2 SVGIG (reference sequence).